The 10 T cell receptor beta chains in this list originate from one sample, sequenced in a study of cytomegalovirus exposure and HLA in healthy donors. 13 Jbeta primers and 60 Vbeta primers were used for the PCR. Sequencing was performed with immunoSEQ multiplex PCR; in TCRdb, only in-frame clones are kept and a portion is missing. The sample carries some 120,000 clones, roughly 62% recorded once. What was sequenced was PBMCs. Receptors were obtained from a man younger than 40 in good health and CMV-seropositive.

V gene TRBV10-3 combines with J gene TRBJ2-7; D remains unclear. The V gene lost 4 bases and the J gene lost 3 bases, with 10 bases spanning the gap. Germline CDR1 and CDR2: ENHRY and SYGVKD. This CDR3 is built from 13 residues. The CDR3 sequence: CAISVMADYEQYF. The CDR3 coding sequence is TGTGCCATCAGTGTTATGGCGGACTACGAGCAGTACTTC.

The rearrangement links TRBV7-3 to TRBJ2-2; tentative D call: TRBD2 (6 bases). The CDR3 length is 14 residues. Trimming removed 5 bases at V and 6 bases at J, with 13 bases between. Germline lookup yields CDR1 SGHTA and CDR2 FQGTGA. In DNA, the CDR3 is TGTGCCAGCAGCCCCGGTAGCGGACCCGGGGAGCTGTTTTTT. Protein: CASSPGSGPGELFF.

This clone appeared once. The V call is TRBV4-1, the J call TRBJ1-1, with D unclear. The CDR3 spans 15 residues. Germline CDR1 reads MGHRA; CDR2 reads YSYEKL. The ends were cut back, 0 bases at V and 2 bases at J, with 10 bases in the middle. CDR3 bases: TGCGCCAGCAGCCAAGATCTCGGGAGAAACACTGAAGCTTTCTTT. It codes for CASSQDLGRNTEAFF.

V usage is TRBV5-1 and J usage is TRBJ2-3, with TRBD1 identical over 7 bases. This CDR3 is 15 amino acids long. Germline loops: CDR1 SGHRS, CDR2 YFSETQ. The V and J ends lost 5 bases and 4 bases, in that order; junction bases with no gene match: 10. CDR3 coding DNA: TGCGCCAGCAGGTATACAGGGGCCCAGCCAGATACGCAGTATTTT. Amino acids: CASRYTGAQPDTQYF.

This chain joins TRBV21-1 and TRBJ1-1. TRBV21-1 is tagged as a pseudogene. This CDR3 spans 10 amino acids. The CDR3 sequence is CASIPHFPFF. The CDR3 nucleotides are TGTGCCAGCATCCCTCACTTTCCTTTCTTT.

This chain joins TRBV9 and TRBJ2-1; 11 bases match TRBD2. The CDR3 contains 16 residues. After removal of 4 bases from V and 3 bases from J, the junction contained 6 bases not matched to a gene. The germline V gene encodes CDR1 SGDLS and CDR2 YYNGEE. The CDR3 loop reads CASSTTGTSGYNEQFF. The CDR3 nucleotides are TGTGCCAGCAGCACCACCGGGACTAGCGGCTACAATGAGCAGTTCTTC.

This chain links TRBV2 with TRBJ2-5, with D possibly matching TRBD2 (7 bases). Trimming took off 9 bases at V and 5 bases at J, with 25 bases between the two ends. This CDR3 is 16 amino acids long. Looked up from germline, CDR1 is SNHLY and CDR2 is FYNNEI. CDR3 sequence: CARRWAASGGGETQYF. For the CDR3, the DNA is TGTGCCAGAAGATGGGCGGCTAGCGGAGGGGGGGAGACCCAGTACTTC.

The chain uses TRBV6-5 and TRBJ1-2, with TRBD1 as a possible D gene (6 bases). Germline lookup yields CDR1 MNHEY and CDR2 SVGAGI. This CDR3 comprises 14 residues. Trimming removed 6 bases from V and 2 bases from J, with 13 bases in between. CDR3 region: CASRERQENYGYTF. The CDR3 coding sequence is TGTGCCAGCAGAGAAAGACAGGAGAACTATGGCTACACCTTC.

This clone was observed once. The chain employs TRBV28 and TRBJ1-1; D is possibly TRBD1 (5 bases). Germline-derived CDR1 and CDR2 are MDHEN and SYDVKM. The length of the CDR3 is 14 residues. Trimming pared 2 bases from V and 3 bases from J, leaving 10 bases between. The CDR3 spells CASSLAQGHTEAFF. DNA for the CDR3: TGTGCCAGCAGTTTAGCGCAGGGTCACACTGAAGCTTTCTTT.

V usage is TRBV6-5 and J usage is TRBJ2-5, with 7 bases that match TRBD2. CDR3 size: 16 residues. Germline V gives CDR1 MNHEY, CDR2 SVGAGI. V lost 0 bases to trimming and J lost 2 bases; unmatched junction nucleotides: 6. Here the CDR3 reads CASSYSLASGQETQYF. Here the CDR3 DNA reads TGTGCCAGCAGTTACTCGCTGGCTAGCGGACAAGAGACCCAGTACTTC.